This T cell receptor beta chain was sequenced during a study of blood T cell repertoires in COVID-19. Overall study context: From T cells, B-cell-depleted T cells, or PBMCs came the material, which was cDNA or gDNA.

In the authors' workflow: From reference gene primer amplification, estimates of nucleated cell counts were derived. TCRdb's table, derived via immunoSEQ multiplex PCR, lists solely in-frame clones and lacks some. That table furnishes V, J and clone size, whereas the DNA furnished D and trimming. There are about 48,000 clones in the sample; around nine tenths occur only once, and less than 6.5% lies in the top ten. V lost 3 bases, J lost 4 bases, and 18 bases lay in between. The germline CDR1 and CDR2 sequences are MNHNY and SVGAGI (reference sequence). The CDR3 consists of 16 residues. The sequence was collected from a man between 65 and 85 years old with acute or convalescent COVID-19. The specimen sequenced was peripheral blood. The chain recombines TRBV6-6 with TRBJ1-1; D is undetermined. CDR3 sequence reads: CASSYPLRGRGTEAFF. CDR3 bases: TGTGCCAGCAGTTATCCCCTACGTGGCCGGGGCACTGAAGCTTTCTTT.